A selection of T cell receptor beta chains follows, all from one sample in a study of cytomegalovirus exposure and HLA in healthy donors. This table comes from immunoSEQ multiplex PCR, and its TCRdb copy is limited to in-frame clones, with some not included. The sample lists 130,000 or so clones; roughly 74% were seen once. Sample: PBMCs. These receptors came from a man aged 40-49 years in good health and CMV-seronegative. Each CDR3 is given with its conserved first and last residue. Each record gives: V gene, J gene, D gene, clone size, CDR3 protein, CDR3 DNA. The D gene is left open where the match is weak. For some rows the clone size is stated as once, few or many, or as a class when expanded; others skip it.

TRBV25-1	TRBJ1-1	NA	once	CASSDSLVAYGGTEAFF	TGTGCCAGCAGTGATTCCTTGGTTGCTTACGGCGGCACTGAAGCTTTCTTT
TRBV28	TRBJ1-6	NA	NA	CASSFRVSSSPLHF	TGTGCCAGCAGTTTCAGGGTTTCTTCTTCACCCCTCCACTTT
TRBV18	TRBJ1-4	NA	NA	CASSLYRDRYEKLFF	TGTGCCAGCTCGCTCTACAGGGATCGGTATGAAAAACTGTTTTTT
TRBV7-8	TRBJ2-3	TRBD2	NA	CASSPTPTSGGLYTQYF	TGTGCCAGCAGCCCCACACCAACTAGCGGGGGGTTGTATACGCAGTATTTT
TRBV5-6	TRBJ1-6	NA	NA	CASRAGTIHYSPLHF	TGTGCCAGCAGGGCTGGTACAATTCATTATTCACCCCTCCACTTT
TRBV10-1	TRBJ1-5	NA	NA	CASSSGLYQPQHF	TGCGCCAGCAGTTCGGGACTCTATCAGCCCCAGCATTTT
TRBV19	TRBJ2-1	TRBD2	once	CASRFPGLAGNEQFF	TGTGCCAGTAGATTTCCGGGACTAGCGGGCAATGAGCAGTTCTTC
TRBV2	TRBJ2-7	NA	NA	CAAGSLWWEQYF	TGTGCCGCGGGGTCACTCTGGTGGGAGCAGTACTTC
TRBV7-8	TRBJ2-7	NA	NA	CASSRQVGLAHYEQYF	TGTGCCAGCAGCCGACAGGTAGGGTTGGCCCACTACGAGCAGTACTTC
TRBV6-6	TRBJ2-1	TRBD2	NA	CAVSGGTLAYNEQFF	TGTGCCGTTAGCGGGGGGACCCTGGCCTACAATGAGCAGTTCTTC
TRBV4-1	TRBJ2-7	NA	NA	CASSQPGQLYEQYF	TGCGCCAGCAGCCAACCCGGACAGCTATACGAGCAGTACTTC
TRBV6-5	TRBJ1-5	TRBD1	NA	CASSSGQGWDQPQHF	TGTGCCAGCAGTTCCGGACAGGGGTGGGATCAGCCCCAGCATTTT
TRBV5-1	TRBJ1-1	NA	few	CASSLDRVNTEAFF	TGCGCCAGCAGCTTGGATCGGGTAAACACTGAAGCTTTCTTT